This paragraph reports one TCR beta chain. This entry comes from a study of cytomegalovirus exposure and HLA in healthy donors. The overall study: Sequencing of 150 million to 200 million T cells in an earlier analysis found some 100 million unique TCR beta sequences.

This PCR relied on a set of 60 Vbeta primers and 13 Jbeta primers. In the source study's methods: An analysis performed later counted around 80 million unique TCR beta chains (approximately 10 million of them shared). Clones were sequenced by immunoSEQ multiplex PCR, and TCRdb holds only the in-frame ones, with some missing. V and J calls and clone size come straight from that table; D and trimming were deduced from the DNA. This sample has around 160,000 clones; over 60% occur once, and the top ten carry about 3%. Germline V gene data show CDR1 as SGHRS and CDR2 as YFSETQ. Deletions cut 2 bases from V and 2 bases from J, with 10 bases between. The CDR3 spans 14 residues.

The chain employs TRBV5-1 and TRBJ2-5; unclear D gene. What was sequenced was PBMCs. The sequence was obtained from a man between 35 and 55 years old in good health and CMV-seropositive. The CDR3 sequence is CASSFSLQQETQYF. CDR3 nucleotide sequence: TGCGCCAGCAGCTTCAGTTTGCAGCAAGAGACCCAGTACTTC.